One and the same sample provided the 27 T cell receptor beta chains below, sequenced in a study of cytomegalovirus exposure and HLA in healthy donors. 60 Vbeta and 13 Jbeta primers were used in PCR. Method: immunoSEQ multiplex PCR; TCRdb's copy keeps in-frame clones and lacks some. The repertoire consists of about 98,000 clones, with around 68% occurring once and the leading ten covering 2% to 2.5%. Material: PBMCs. These receptors were obtained from a man over 45 in good health and CMV-seronegative.

The chain recombines TRBV5-6 with TRBJ2-7; D possibly corresponds to TRBD1 (6 bases). The CDR3 runs 12 residues. Trimming left V 4 bases short and J 4 bases short, with 9 bases between. Looked up from germline, CDR1 is SGHDT and CDR2 is YYEEEE. The CDR3 nucleotides are TGTGCCAGCAGCGCCACAGGGTACGAGCAGTACTTC. As protein: CASSATGYEQYF.

This chain joins TRBV6-5 and TRBJ1-5; D call uncertain. Trimming removed 5 bases from V and 5 bases from J, with 13 bases in between. Germline CDR1 is MNHEY and CDR2 is SVGAGI. The length of the CDR3 is 14 residues. As DNA, the CDR3 is TGTGCCAGCAGTGAGACACCCAAGTATCAGCCCCAGCATTTT. It codes for CASSETPKYQPQHF.

The V call is TRBV5-6, the J call TRBJ2-5; D gene uncertain. Germline CDR1 SGHDT, CDR2 YYEEEE. V shed 1 base and J shed 5 bases, with 9 bases lying between them. The CDR3 length is 13 residues. The CDR3 DNA is TGTGCCAGCAGCTTGCCCAACGGGGAGACCCAGTACTTC. Its protein product is CASSLPNGETQYF.

This chain's CDR3 is CASSQRTGFYNEQYF. CDR3 sequence (DNA): TGTGCCAGCAGCCAACGGACAGGGTTTTACAACGAGCAGTACTTC. V and J are TRBV6-5 and TRBJ2-7, with 8 bases lining up with TRBD1. The CDR3 is 15 amino acids. The ends lost 6 bases at V and 5 bases at J; junction bases unmatched: 12. The germline V gene encodes CDR1 MNHEY and CDR2 SVGAGI.

The rearrangement links TRBV28 to TRBJ1-2, with TRBD1 as a possible D gene (5 bases). This CDR3 is built from 14 residues. The germline V gene encodes CDR1 MDHEN and CDR2 SYDVKM. Trimming pared 5 bases from V and 4 bases from J, leaving 14 bases between. The CDR3 bases are TGTGCCAGCAGTGTAGACATCGACAGCTATGGCTACACCTTC. This gives the protein CASSVDIDSYGYTF.

This clone has only a few counts. V and J are TRBV28 and TRBJ1-5; D ambiguous. Germline lookup yields CDR1 MDHEN and CDR2 SYDVKM. The length of the CDR3 is 15 residues. V lost 6 bases and J 6 bases, leaving 18 bases between the germline ends. CDR3 residues: CASSLLEGGSQPQHF. Written as DNA, the CDR3 is TGTGCCAGCAGCCTTTTAGAGGGAGGGTCTCAGCCCCAGCATTTT.

The V gene is TRBV9, the J gene TRBJ2-7; 7 bases align to TRBD1. Germline loops: CDR1 SGDLS, CDR2 YYNGEE. This CDR3 comprises 15 residues. The J segment lost 5 bases and the V segment lost 4 bases, leaving 12 bases of the junction unmatched. This CDR3 is CASSLTGTASHEQYF. In DNA form, the CDR3 reads TGTGCCAGCAGCTTAACCGGGACAGCATCACACGAGCAGTACTTC. Combining the CDR3 with reference TRBV9 and TRBJ2-7 gives the whole variable domain DSGVTQTPKHLITATGQRVTLRCSPRSGDLSVYWYQQSLDQGLQFLIQYYNGEERAKGNILERFSAQQFPDLHSELNLSSLELGDSALYFCASSLTGTASHEQYFGPGTRLTVT.

As regards this clone: Other nucleotide sequences from this sample produce the same CDR3. The chain carries TRBV19 and TRBJ1-2, with D possibly matching TRBD1 (5 bases). Germline CDR1 is LNHDA and CDR2 is SQIVND (reference sequence). Trimming removed 1 base at V and 0 bases at J, with 9 bases between. The CDR3 totals 15 residues. CDR3 protein: CASSIVRGSNYGYTF. The CDR3 nucleotides are TGTGCCAGTAGTATAGTACGGGGGTCTAACTATGGCTACACCTTC.

This chain joins TRBV7-6 and TRBJ2-5; 8 bases line up with TRBD2. The V gene's germline CDR1 is SGHVS and CDR2 FNYEAQ. Germline trimming cut 5 bases from V and 4 bases from J; bases unmatched to any gene: 12. This CDR3 has 16 residues. The CDR3 here is CASSPAAGGGGETQYF. CDR3 coding DNA: TGTGCCAGCAGCCCAGCGGCGGGGGGCGGGGGAGAGACCCAGTACTTC.

This clone was seen more than once but under ten times. The chain couples TRBV5-8 to TRBJ1-6; D ambiguous. CDR1 is SGHTS, CDR2 YDEGEE, per germline. V was trimmed by 5 bases and J by 6 bases, leaving 15 bases between them. CDR3 length: 15 residues. The DNA of the CDR3 is TGTGCCAGCAGTTTTGGGCGGGCTGCTAATTCACCCCTCCACTTT. It codes for CASSFGRAANSPLHF.

The chain joins TRBV4-2 to TRBJ1-4, with a tentative D call TRBD1 (6 bases). Germline V gene sequence: CDR1 LGHNA, CDR2 YNFKEQ. Trimming took off 2 bases at V and 12 bases at J, with 13 bases between the two ends. The CDR3 contains 13 residues. CDR3 sequence reads: CASSQRGSGELFF. DNA of the CDR3: TGTGCCAGCAGCCAAAGGGGGTCAGGGGAACTGTTTTTT.

This clone was recorded a few times. The chain couples TRBV6-6 to TRBJ1-1; no reliable D call. Looked up from germline, CDR1 is MNHNY and CDR2 is SVGAGI (reference sequence). This CDR3 has 14 residues. Between the trimmed V and J ends, which lost 7 bases and 3 bases, there was a span of 15 bases. The CDR3 is CASNKDGGYTEAFF. The CDR3 DNA reads as TGTGCCAGCAATAAGGACGGAGGGTACACTGAAGCTTTCTTT.

This clone showed up just a few times. At one end the junction does not follow the germline gene, possibly because of a read error. This chain links TRBV29-1 with TRBJ2-1; TRBD2 matches 11 bases. The CDR3 runs to 15 residues. The germline gives CDR1 SQVTM, CDR2 ANQGSEA. The CDR3 DNA is TGCAGCGTGGAAGGACTAGCGGGCAAATACAATGAGCAGTTCTTC. Amino acids: CSVEGLAGKYNEQFF.

The chain combines TRBV28 with TRBJ1-5, with 7 nucleotides matching TRBD1. CDR3 length: 17 amino acids. The junction had 15 bases not matched to a gene; V was cut back by 6 bases and J by 4 bases. From germline, CDR1 is MDHEN and CDR2 SYDVKM. The CDR3 spells CASRPFQGDSHNQPQHF. The CDR3 DNA follows: TGTGCCAGCAGGCCATTCCAGGGGGACAGTCATAATCAGCCCCAGCATTTT.

The chain recombines TRBV7-9 with TRBJ1-2, with D possibly TRBD1 on 5 matching bases. The germline V gene has CDR1 SEHNR and CDR2 FQNEAQ (reference sequence). Trimming removed 2 bases at V and 6 bases at J, with 10 bases between. This CDR3 spans 13 amino acids. This CDR3 is CASSLTGVDGYTF. CDR3 DNA: TGTGCCAGCAGCTTAACGGGGGTGGATGGCTACACCTTC. Looking up the rest from reference TRBV7-9 and TRBJ1-2 gives the full variable domain: DTGVSQNPRHKITKRGQNVTFRCDPISEHNRLYWYRQTLGQGPEFLTYFQNEAQLEKSRLLSDRFSAERPKGSFSTLEIQRTEQGDSAMYLCASSLTGVDGYTFGSGTRLTVV.

The rearrangement uses TRBV7-2 and TRBJ2-5; D gene uncertain. V was trimmed by 7 bases and J by 5 bases, leaving 14 bases between them. Per germline, CDR1 SGHTA and CDR2 FQGNSA. This CDR3 region has 13 residues. The CDR3 spells CASTPTRRETQYF. In nucleotides, the CDR3 is TGTGCCAGCACCCCCACCCGCCGGGAGACCCAGTACTTC.

The V and J genes are TRBV4-2 and TRBJ1-4; weak D call: TRBD1 (5 bases). The germline gives CDR1 LGHNA, CDR2 YNFKEQ. Trimming shortened V by 1 base and J by 4 bases, and 10 bases separated the two germline ends. The CDR3 contains 15 residues. For the CDR3, the DNA is TGTGCCAGCAGCCAAGGGTACAGGAGTAATGAAAAACTGTTTTTT. Amino acid sequence: CASSQGYRSNEKLFF.

V and J are TRBV19 and TRBJ2-7; TRBD2 matches at 9 bases. The V and J ends lost 8 bases and 2 bases, in that order; junction bases with no gene match: 4. In germline, CDR1 is LNHDA, CDR2 SQIVND (reference sequence). CDR3 length equals 13 residues. The CDR3 reads CASQSSGAYEQYF. As DNA, the CDR3 is TGTGCCAGTCAGTCTAGCGGGGCCTACGAGCAGTACTTC.

Concerning this clone: A read error may produce the germline difference seen at one junction end. The CDR3 region is CASSLRDRGKAF. Here the CDR3 DNA reads TGTGCCAGCAGCCTCCGGGACAGAGGAAAAGCTTTC. The chain links TRBV2 to TRBJ1-2, with 7 positions matching TRBD1. Germline CDR1 is SNHLY and CDR2 is FYNNEI. CDR3 size: 12 residues. Complete variable domain (other parts from reference TRBV2 and TRBJ1-2): EPEVTQTPSHQVTQMGQEVILRCVPISNHLYFYWYRQILGQKVEFLVSFYNNEISEKSEIFDDQFSVERPDGSNFTLKIRSTKLEDSAMYFCASSLRDRGKAFGSGTRLTVV.

This clone showed up just a few times. Here the CDR3 DNA reads TGCGCCAGCAGCTTGGAACAGGGGGGGAGGTACGAGCAGTACTTC. This translates into CASSLEQGGRYEQYF. This rearrangement joins TRBV5-1 to TRBJ2-7; TRBD1 is a possible D gene (8 bases). The CDR3 is 15 residues long. Germline-derived CDR1 and CDR2 are SGHRS and YFSETQ. V lost 0 bases and J 4 bases, leaving 14 bases between the germline ends.

The CDR3 spells CASSQADKLLETQYF. Written as DNA, the CDR3 is TGCGCCAGCAGCCAAGCGGACAAGTTACTAGAGACCCAGTACTTC. V usage is TRBV4-1 and J usage is TRBJ2-5; possibly TRBD1 for D (5 bases). CDR3 length equals 15 residues. Trimming took off 1 base at V and 4 bases at J, with 13 bases between the two ends. CDR1 MGHRA and CDR2 YSYEKL come from the germline V gene.

The chain couples TRBV4-1 to TRBJ2-7; D unclear. Trimming stripped 5 bases from V and 0 bases from J, with 11 bases between. Germline V gene lookup returns CDR1 MGHRA and CDR2 YSYEKL. This CDR3 contains 14 residues. CDR3 protein: CASSSMAGSYEQYF. CDR3 in DNA: TGCGCCAGCAGCTCAATGGCAGGCTCCTACGAGCAGTACTTC.

The chain combines TRBV2 with TRBJ2-7; 9 nucleotides line up with TRBD1. This CDR3 region has 13 residues. CDR1 is SNHLY and CDR2 is FYNNEI in the germline V gene. Trimming removed 6 bases from V and 1 base from J; junction bases left unmatched: 1. CDR3 in amino acids: CASRDRGSYEQYF. The CDR3 coding sequence is TGTGCCAGCAGGGACAGGGGTTCCTACGAGCAGTACTTC. Full variable domain (remainder filled in from reference TRBV2 and TRBJ2-7): EPEVTQTPSHQVTQMGQEVILRCVPISNHLYFYWYRQILGQKVEFLVSFYNNEISEKSEIFDDQFSVERPDGSNFTLKIRSTKLEDSAMYFCASRDRGSYEQYFGPGTRLTVT.

V and J are TRBV27 and TRBJ2-7; TRBD2 aligns across 12 bases. The V and J ends lost 8 bases and 2 bases, in that order; junction bases with no gene match: 7. CDR1 and CDR2 from the germline V gene are MNHEY and SMNVEV (reference sequence). This CDR3 is 15 amino acids long. The CDR3: CASGRRLAGAYEQYF. In DNA form, the CDR3 reads TGTGCCAGCGGTCGTAGACTAGCGGGAGCCTACGAGCAGTACTTC.

The CDR3 nucleotides read TGTGCCAGCAGCGATGGGGAGGAGGGACCCGGGGAGCTGTTTTTT. Encoded protein: CASSDGEEGPGELFF. The chain joins TRBV9 to TRBJ2-2; a weak D match, TRBD2 (6 bases). The CDR3 consists of 15 residues. V was clipped by 3 bases and J by 6 bases, with 15 bases between them. Germline CDR1 reads SGDLS; CDR2 reads YYNGEE.

The chain carries TRBV6-1 and TRBJ1-1; TRBD1 matches at 7 bases. V was pared by 2 bases and J by 7 bases, with 10 bases of the junction left unmatched. Looked up from germline, CDR1 is MNHNS and CDR2 is SASEGT. The CDR3 totals 15 residues. The CDR3, as DNA: TGTGCCAGCAGTGAAATGGTGGCGACAGGGAGTGAAGCTTTCTTT. Translation: CASSEMVATGSEAFF.

The chain joins TRBV10-1 to TRBJ2-2; 8 bases are shared with TRBD2. The V gene end was trimmed by 8 bases and the J gene end by 4 bases; junction bases not matched to a gene: 6. The CDR3 is 14 residues long. Germline V gene sequence: CDR1 WNHNN, CDR2 SYGVQD (reference sequence). The CDR3 nucleotides are TGCGCCAGCGGGTTAGCGGGGCCCACCGGGGAGCTGTTTTTT. This translates into CASGLAGPTGELFF.